This TCR beta chain is from a study of technical replicates of blood from a few donors. The V end was cut by 2 bases, the J end by 0 bases, with 22 bases between. CDR1 is SNHLY, CDR2 FYNNEI, per germline. The CDR3 spans 19 residues. The assay was immunoSEQ multiplex PCR, and TCRdb's table has in-frame clones only and misses some. Here the sample spans about 62,000 clones, roughly nine tenths being singletons. The specimen was PBMCs. The receptor's source is a human donor in good health. Some clones in this sample may be carry-over from other donors' samples. The chain carries TRBV2 and TRBJ1-2; tentative D call: TRBD1 (5 bases). CDR3 amino acids: CASSEWPLGGGAANYGYTF. DNA for the CDR3: TGTGCCAGCAGTGAATGGCCCCTCGGCGGAGGGGCCGCTAACTATGGCTACACCTTC.